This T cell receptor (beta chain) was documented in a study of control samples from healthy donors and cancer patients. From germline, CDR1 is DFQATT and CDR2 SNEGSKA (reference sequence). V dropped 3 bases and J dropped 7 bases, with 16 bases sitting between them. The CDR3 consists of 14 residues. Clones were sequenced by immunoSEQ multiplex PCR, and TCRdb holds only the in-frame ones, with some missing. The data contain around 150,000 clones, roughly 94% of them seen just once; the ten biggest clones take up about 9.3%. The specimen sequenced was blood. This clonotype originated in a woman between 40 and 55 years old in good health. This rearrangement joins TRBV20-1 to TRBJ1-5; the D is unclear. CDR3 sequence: CSASDLPLLQPQHF. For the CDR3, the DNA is TGCAGTGCTAGTGATCTTCCCTTACTACAGCCCCAGCATTTT.